A single sample is the source of the 6 T cell receptor beta chains below, sequenced in a study of T cell repertoires in cytomegalovirus infection. In TCRdb, the reads were re-called with MiXCR into one record per CDR3 protein. The sample has about 320,000 distinct CDR3 sequences, 9% to 9.5% seen once. Sequencing was done on a sample of PBMCs. Source of these receptors: a human donor in good health (CMV status not recorded). Some clones in this sample may be carry-over from other donors' samples.

This clonotype was picked up a small number of times. V is TRBV11-1 and J is TRBJ1-4; TRBD1 aligns across 7 bases. CDR3 size: 14 residues. CDR1 SGHAT and CDR2 FQDESV come from the germline V gene (reference sequence). J lost 3 bases, V lost 3 bases, and 1 base had no gene match. The CDR3 DNA sequence: TGTGCCAGCAGCTTGGGGACAGCTAATGAAAAACTGTTTTTT. Protein product: CASSLGTANEKLFF.

V is TRBV27 and J is TRBJ2-7; D is perhaps TRBD1 or TRBD2 (5 bases each). Germline V CDR1 and CDR2: MNHEY, SMNVEV (reference sequence). V was clipped by 5 bases and J by 5 bases, with 19 bases between them. CDR3 size: 15 residues. The CDR3 bases are TGTGCCAGCAGTCTGTCGGGACGCCGATTCGACGAGCAGTACTTC. Protein product: CASSLSGRRFDEQYF.

CDR3 protein: CASSLRTGDQETQYF. The CDR3 DNA reads TGTGCCAGCAGCTTACGAACGGGGGACCAAGAGACCCAGTACTTC. The chain uses TRBV7-2 and TRBJ2-5; a weak D match, TRBD2 (6 bases). Per the germline V gene, CDR1 is SGHTA and CDR2 is FQGNSA. The length of the CDR3 is 15 residues. V lost 2 bases to trimming and J lost 0 bases, with 10 bases between them.

V is TRBV28 and J is TRBJ1-6; tentative D call: TRBD1 (5 bases). Germline CDR1 reads MDHEN; CDR2 reads SYDVKM. There are 14 residues in the CDR3. V was shortened by 3 bases and J by 9 bases, with 12 bases between the two germline ends. CDR3 protein: CASSFDSMGSPLHF. DNA of the CDR3: TGTGCCAGCAGTTTTGACAGCATGGGTTCACCCCTCCACTTT.

This clonotype was seen only a few times. V and J are TRBV5-4 and TRBJ2-6; D gene ambiguous. The germline V and J ends were trimmed by 2 bases and 0 bases, with 6 bases remaining between them. The CDR3 has 15 amino acids. Germline CDR1 reads SGHNT; CDR2 reads YYREEE (reference sequence). CDR3 residues: CASSFKSSGANVLTF. DNA for the CDR3: TGTGCCAGCAGCTTCAAAAGCTCTGGGGCCAACGTCCTGACTTTC.

This clonotype was recorded many times. This rearrangement joins TRBV7-2 to TRBJ2-7; D is unresolved. The V gene's germline CDR1 is SGHTA and CDR2 FQGNSA. CDR3 length: 18 amino acids. V lost 2 bases, J lost 1 base, and 21 bases lay in between. The CDR3 coding sequence is TGTGCCAGCAGCTTAAGTTCGCCGGTCGGAATGGGTTCCTACGAGCAGTACTTC. Translation gives CASSLSSPVGMGSYEQYF.